This is a list of T cell receptor beta chains from one sample in a study of blood T cell repertoires in COVID-19. Data came from immunoSEQ multiplex PCR; TCRdb stores just in-frame clones and leaves some out. The sample includes some 260,000 clones, around 80% of them seen just once. Sequencing used PBMCs or T cells enriched from blood (not recorded which). The receptors originated from a man aged 25-45 years with acute COVID-19. The conserved cysteine and the conserved F or W are not part of the CDR3 here.

>TRBJ2-5|TRBV5-1
ASSWGQGGTQY
>TRBJ2-1|TRBV7-9
ASSLATGNGEQF
>TRBJ1-6|TRBV28
ASSSRVSYNSPLH
>TRBJ1-3|TRBV7-9
ASSLLTAGNTIY
>TRBJ2-3|TRBV28
ASSFRLAGDHRY
>TRBJ2-1|TRBV28
ASSHLAGSSYNEQF
>TRBJ2-1|TRBV5-4
ASSREGGQSYNEQF
>TRBJ1-4|TRBV27
ASRRQGSNEKLF
>TRBJ2-3|TRBV29-1
SVAEELSTDTQY
>TRBJ1-1|TRBV6-5
ASSYSRGQGLEAF
>TRBJ2-1|TRBV19
ASTLTGRGSYNEQF
>TRBJ1-6|TRBV2
ASSGSIVSYNSPLH
>TRBJ1-1|TRBV7-9
ASSFFGVFNTEAF
>TRBJ2-2|TRBV15
ATSRGTLNTGELF
>TRBJ2-4|TRBV28
ASKGQILAKNIQY
>TRBJ1-4|TRBV4-1
ASSQAGSAAKLF
>TRBJ1-3|TRBV2
ASSEEQGSGNTIY
>TRBJ1-2|TRBV19
ASSIGTGFRNYGYT
>TRBJ2-1|TRBV9
ASSVAGAGANEQF